The 21 T cell receptor beta chains reported below all come from one sample, sequenced in a study of shared clonotypes between healthy human individuals. Data came from immunoSEQ multiplex PCR; TCRdb stores just in-frame clones and leaves some out. The sample contains over 850,000 clones, approximately 80% of which appear only once. Sequenced input: memory CD4+ T cells from PBMCs. Described subset: CD45RA-negative fraction. These receptors were collected from a man aged 18 to 30 in good health. Some clones in this sample may be carry-over from other donors' samples.

CDR3 bases: TGTGCCAGCAGTTACACGGACAGGGTTTTCTTT. Amino acid sequence: CASSYTDRVFF. This chain uses TRBV6-5 with TRBJ1-1, with 8 bases that match TRBD1. CDR3 length: 11 amino acids. Germline V gene sequence: CDR1 MNHEY, CDR2 SVGAGI. Losses at the gene ends were 2 bases for V and 13 bases for J; bases not matched to a gene: 3.

V gene TRBV6-1 combines with J gene TRBJ2-5; D is perhaps TRBD1 or TRBD2 (5 bases each). CDR1 and CDR2 from the germline V gene are MNHNS and SASEGT. V was clipped by 4 bases and J by 5 bases, with 20 bases between them. This CDR3 region has 16 residues. This CDR3 is CASSGSRRRQGETQYF. The CDR3 coding sequence is TGTGCCAGCAGTGGATCCAGAAGGAGGCAGGGCGAGACCCAGTACTTC.

This clone was observed a few times. The V and J genes are TRBV6-1 and TRBJ2-2, with D unresolved. This CDR3 spans 13 amino acids. Trimming took off 2 bases at V and 6 bases at J, with 7 bases between the two ends. Germline CDR1 MNHNS, CDR2 SASEGT. The CDR3 DNA follows: TGTGCCAGCAGTGAAAGGGTATCCGGGGAGCTGTTTTTT. Amino acids: CASSERVSGELFF.

This clone was picked up one time. V usage is TRBV11-2 and J usage is TRBJ2-7; 16 bases line up with TRBD2. Trimming removed 1 base from V and 1 base from J; junction bases left unmatched: 7. CDR3 length: 19 amino acids. Per germline, CDR1 SGHAT and CDR2 FQNNGV. The chain's CDR3 is CASSLGTGLAGGRSYEQYF. The CDR3 DNA reads as TGTGCCAGCAGCTTAGGGACGGGACTAGCGGGAGGGAGGTCCTACGAGCAGTACTTC.

CDR3 region: CASSLDRGGTDTQYF. CDR3 nucleotide sequence: TGTGCCAGCAGCTTAGACAGGGGGGGCACAGATACGCAGTATTTT. The chain carries TRBV11-2 and TRBJ2-3, with D perhaps TRBD1 (7 bases). The germline CDR1 and CDR2 sequences are SGHAT and FQNNGV. This CDR3 spans 15 amino acids. The V end lost 0 bases, the J end lost 1 base, and 8 bases lay between the germline ends.

The chain links TRBV10-3 to TRBJ1-5, with D possibly TRBD1 on 5 matching bases. Between the trimmed V and J ends, which lost 8 bases and 0 bases, there was a span of 11 bases. The CDR3 has 14 residues. Germline CDR1 is ENHRY and CDR2 is SYGVKD. The CDR3 DNA reads as TGTGCCATCGGGGGTGGTTATAGCAATCAGCCCCAGCATTTT. Its protein is CAIGGGYSNQPQHF.

This clone appeared once. The chain uses TRBV18 and TRBJ2-5; the D gene could be TRBD1 or TRBD2 (5 bases each). V was shortened by 3 bases and J by 0 bases, with 5 bases between the two germline ends. The germline gives CDR1 KGHSH, CDR2 LQKENI. This CDR3 is 13 amino acids long. In DNA form, the CDR3 reads TGTGCCAGCTCACCGGGGGACCAAGAGACCCAGTACTTC. Encoded protein: CASSPGDQETQYF.

The genes are TRBV5-5 and TRBJ1-2; TRBD1 might be the D (6 bases). Trimming left V 2 bases short and J 9 bases short, with 20 bases between. This CDR3 comprises 15 residues. Germline V CDR1 and CDR2: SGHKS, YYEKEE (reference sequence). In nucleotides, the CDR3 is TGTGCCAGCAGCTTAAGCCCTGGACAGACTGCAAGCTACACCTTC. Its translation is CASSLSPGQTASYTF.

Regarding this clone: One base separates it from a far larger clone, so it is likely a read error. The chain joins TRBV5-1 to TRBJ1-1; 7 bases fit TRBD1. V was clipped by 4 bases and J by 2 bases; unmatched bases: 5. CDR3 length: 14 residues. Germline CDR1 SGHRS, CDR2 YFSETQ. For the CDR3, the DNA is TGCGCCAGCAGCCCGGGACAGCAAAACACTGAAGCTTTCTTT. It translates to CASSPGQQNTEAFF.

The chain joins TRBV10-2 to TRBJ1-5; D unclear. Germline V gene lookup returns CDR1 WSHSY and CDR2 SAAADI. The CDR3 consists of 13 residues. The ends were cut back, 3 bases at V and 8 bases at J, with 11 bases in the middle. CDR3 region: CASSDNLSEPQHF. Here the CDR3 DNA reads TGCGCCAGCAGTGACAATCTTTCGGAGCCCCAGCATTTT.

A note on this clone: A read error may be the cause here, since a much bigger clone is one base away. The V call is TRBV25-1, the J call TRBJ1-5; D remains unclear. CDR3 length equals 12 residues. V was trimmed by 6 bases and J by 4 bases, leaving 7 bases between them. The germline V gene encodes CDR1 MGHDK and CDR2 SYGVNS. In DNA form, the CDR3 reads TGTGCCAGCAGCTCCCCGAATCAGCCCCAGCATTTT. Residues: CASSSPNQPQHF.

This chain connects TRBV29-1 to TRBJ1-4; tentatively, D is TRBD1 (5 bases). Trimming pared 7 bases from V and 0 bases from J, leaving 9 bases between. There are 13 residues in the CDR3. The germline gives CDR1 SQVTM, CDR2 ANQGSEA. The CDR3: CSAWGATNEKLFF. The CDR3 DNA is TGCAGCGCATGGGGGGCAACTAATGAAAAACTGTTTTTT.

The rearrangement uses TRBV11-2 and TRBJ2-1, with D perhaps matching TRBD1 (6 bases). CDR1 is SGHAT, CDR2 FQNNGV, per germline. V was trimmed by 5 bases and J by 5 bases, leaving 19 bases between them. The CDR3 totals 16 residues. CDR3 sequence reads: CASSTGFRGFHNEQFF. CDR3 in DNA: TGTGCCAGCAGCACAGGCTTCAGGGGCTTCCACAATGAGCAGTTCTTC.

The CDR3 loop is CASSSQHRGGEQYF. DNA for the CDR3: TGTGCCAGCAGCTCCCAACACAGGGGCGGCGAGCAGTACTTC. The chain is built from TRBV7-3 and TRBJ2-7; TRBD1 matches at 7 bases. Germline V gene data show CDR1 as SGHTA and CDR2 as FQGTGA. The CDR3 spans 14 residues. V was clipped by 4 bases and J by 6 bases; unmatched bases: 9.

This clone has just a few counts. This chain links TRBV4-3 with TRBJ2-7, with a tentative D call TRBD1 (5 bases). V gave up 1 base and J gave up 2 bases, with 15 bases separating them. From germline, CDR1 is LGHNA and CDR2 YSLEER. CDR3 length: 16 residues. This CDR3 reads CASSQGYETATYEQYF. The DNA for the CDR3 is TGCGCCAGCAGCCAAGGTTATGAGACAGCGACCTACGAGCAGTACTTC.

The chain has TRBV5-4 and TRBJ2-4, with D unclear. Germline V gene sequence: CDR1 SGHNT, CDR2 YYREEE (reference sequence). This CDR3 comprises 13 residues. V dropped 4 bases and J dropped 7 bases, with 12 bases sitting between them. This CDR3 is CASSPGISNIQYF. The CDR3 DNA is TGTGCCAGCAGCCCGGGTATTTCGAACATTCAGTACTTC.

V gene TRBV10-2 combines with J gene TRBJ2-3; 12 nucleotides agree with TRBD2. The CDR3 totals 16 residues. Unmatched junction bases numbered 6, after V lost 5 bases and J lost 3 bases. Germline-derived CDR1 and CDR2 are WSHSY and SAAADI. The CDR3 nucleotides are TGCGCCAGCAGTAGTGTGCTAGCGGGAGGGACAGATACGCAGTATTTT. It translates to CASSSVLAGGTDTQYF.

The chain recombines TRBV19 with TRBJ1-1; D is uncertain. The CDR3 has 11 amino acids. V lost 7 bases to trimming and J lost 7 bases, with 10 bases between them. The germline CDR1 and CDR2 sequences are LNHDA and SQIVND (reference sequence). The CDR3 region has the DNA TGTGCCAGTACCGATGGACTTGAAGCTTTCTTT. Protein sequence: CASTDGLEAFF.

The chain is built from TRBV9 and TRBJ2-2; D remains unclear. In germline, CDR1 is SGDLS, CDR2 YYNGEE. The CDR3 totals 17 residues. The germline V and J ends were trimmed by 4 bases and 1 base, with 17 bases remaining between them. CDR3 sequence reads: CASSQRHGLGNTGELFF. The CDR3 bases are TGTGCCAGCAGCCAACGCCATGGGCTCGGGAACACCGGGGAGCTGTTTTTT.

V gene TRBV5-1 combines with J gene TRBJ2-5; D is unresolved. Germline CDR1 and CDR2: SGHRS and YFSETQ. The germline V and J ends were trimmed by 2 bases and 5 bases, with 10 bases remaining between them. The CDR3 covers 13 residues. The CDR3 DNA sequence: TGCGCCAGCAGCTTAGACACGTACGAGACCCAGTACTTC. Translation: CASSLDTYETQYF.

Details on this clone: A far larger clone is only one base removed, so a read error is likely. The chain links TRBV25-1 to TRBJ2-1; a weak D match, TRBD2 (7 bases). The germline V gene encodes CDR1 MGHDK and CDR2 SYGVNS. This CDR3 spans 14 amino acids. This chain's CDR3 is CASSDQIQGGEQLF. CDR3 nucleotides: TGTGCCAGCAGTGACCAAATACAGGGAGGGGAGCAGCTCTTC.